Given below is one T cell receptor beta chain in context. The PCR employed 60 Vbeta primers together with 13 Jbeta primers. The data were produced by immunoSEQ multiplex PCR, yet TCRdb's version contains in-frame clones alone and is incomplete. The record lists 200,000 or so clones, of which the ten most abundant hold 0.74%. Regarding donors, all were healthy bone marrow donors. This sample is drawn from a study of cytomegalovirus exposure and HLA in healthy donors. CDR3 length equals 20 residues. The ends lost 5 bases at V and 0 bases at J; junction bases unmatched: 17. Germline values: CDR1 SGHVT, CDR2 SQSDAQ.

This chain joins TRBV7-4 and TRBJ1-5; 9 bases fit TRBD1. This receptor was identified in a boy aged 5-17 years in good health and CMV-seronegative. The sequencing sample was made of PBMCs. CDR3 protein: CASSRETTGGPDYSNQPQHF. In DNA, the CDR3 is TGTGCCAGCAGCCGCGAAACGACAGGGGGACCCGATTATAGCAATCAGCCCCAGCATTTT. Full variable domain (remainder filled in from reference TRBV7-4 and TRBJ1-5): GAGVSQSPRYKVAKRGRDVALRCDSISGHVTLYWYRQTLGQGSEVLTYSQSDAQRDKSGRPSGRFSAERPERSVSTLKIQRTEQGDSAVYLCASSRETTGGPDYSNQPQHFGDGTRLSIL.